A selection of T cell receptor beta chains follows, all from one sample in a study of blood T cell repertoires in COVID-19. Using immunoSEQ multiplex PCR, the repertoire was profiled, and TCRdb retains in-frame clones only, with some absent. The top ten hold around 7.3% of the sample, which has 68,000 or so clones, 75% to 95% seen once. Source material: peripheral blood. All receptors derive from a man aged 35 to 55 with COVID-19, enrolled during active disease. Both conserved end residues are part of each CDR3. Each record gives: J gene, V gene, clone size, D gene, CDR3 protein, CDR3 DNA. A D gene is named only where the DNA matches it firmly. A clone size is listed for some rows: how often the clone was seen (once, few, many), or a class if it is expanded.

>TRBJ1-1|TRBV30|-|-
CAWGTGTLTEAFF
TGTGCCTGGGGTACCGGGACTCTCACTGAAGCTTTCTTT
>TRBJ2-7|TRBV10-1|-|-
CASSESGGDNEQYF
TGCGCCAGCAGTGAGTCGGGTGGGGACAACGAGCAGTACTTC
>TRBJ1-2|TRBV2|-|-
CASSELFQNYGYTF
TGTGCCAGCAGTGAATTATTTCAGAACTATGGCTACACCTTC
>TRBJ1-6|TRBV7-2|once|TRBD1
CASSPGTGGSPLHF
TGTGCCAGCAGCCCAGGGACAGGGGGTTCACCCCTCCACTTT
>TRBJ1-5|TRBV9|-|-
CASSAGTTDQPQHF
TGTGCCAGCAGCGCTGGGACAACTGATCAGCCCCAGCATTTT
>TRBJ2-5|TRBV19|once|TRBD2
CASSNFLAGAQETQYF
TGTGCCAGTAGTAACTTCCTAGCGGGGGCCCAAGAGACCCAGTACTTC
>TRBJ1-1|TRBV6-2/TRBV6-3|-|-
CASSYPSTGRSLNTEAFF
TGTGCCAGCAGTTACCCTAGCACAGGGCGATCCTTGAACACTGAAGCTTTCTTT
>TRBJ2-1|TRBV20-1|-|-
CSARRANEQFF
TGCAGTGCTAGGAGGGCCAATGAGCAGTTCTTC
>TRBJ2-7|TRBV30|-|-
CAWRVGQGTLTPFEQYF
TGTGCCTGGAGGGTCGGGCAGGGGACCCTGACCCCCTTTGAGCAGTACTTC
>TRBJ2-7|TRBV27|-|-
CASSETGTPYEQYF
TGTGCCAGCAGTGAAACCGGGACACCCTACGAGCAGTACTTC
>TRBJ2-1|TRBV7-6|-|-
CASSFRLDGSYNEQFF
TGTGCCAGCAGCTTTAGACTAGACGGGTCCTACAATGAGCAGTTCTTC
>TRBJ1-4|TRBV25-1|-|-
CASSPSLRATNEKLFF
TGTGCCAGCAGCCCCTCCCTCCGAGCAACTAATGAAAAACTGTTTTTT
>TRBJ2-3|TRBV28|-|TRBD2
CASSRSGVTDTQYF
TGTGCCAGCAGTCGTAGCGGGGTCACAGATACGCAGTATTTT
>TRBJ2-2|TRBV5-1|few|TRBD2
CASSETSGGSGELFF
TGCGCCAGCAGCGAGACTAGCGGGGGGTCCGGGGAGCTGTTTTTT
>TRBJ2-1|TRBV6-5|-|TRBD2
CASRLSGGLNEQFF
TGTGCCAGCAGGTTAAGCGGGGGTTTAAATGAGCAGTTCTTC
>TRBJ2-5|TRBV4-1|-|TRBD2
CASSQDKASGVQETQYF
TGCGCCAGCAGCCAAGATAAGGCTAGCGGGGTTCAAGAGACCCAGTACTTC
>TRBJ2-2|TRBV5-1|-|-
CASSLTIRGGELFF
TGCGCCAGCAGCTTGACCATAAGGGGCGGGGAGCTGTTTTTT
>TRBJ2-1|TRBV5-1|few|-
CASSLDSQRQFF
TGCGCCAGCAGCTTGGACAGCCAAAGACAGTTCTTC
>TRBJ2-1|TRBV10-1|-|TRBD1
CASSDPTGTGDYNEQFF
TGCGCCAGCAGTGACCCGACCGGGACAGGGGACTACAATGAGCAGTTCTTC
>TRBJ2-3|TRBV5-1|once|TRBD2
CASSLEPKRRSGEDTQYF
TGCGCCAGCAGCTTGGAGCCCAAGAGACGTAGCGGGGAAGATACGCAGTATTTT
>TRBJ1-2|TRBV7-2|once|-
CASSFNPGDYGYTF
TGTGCCAGCAGTTTCAACCCGGGGGACTATGGCTACACCTTC
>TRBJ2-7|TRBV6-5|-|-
CASSYRYSYEQYF
TGTGCCAGCAGTTACAGATATAGCTACGAGCAGTACTTC
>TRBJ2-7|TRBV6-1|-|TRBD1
CASSDGTGRDEQYF
TGTGCCAGCAGTGATGGGACAGGGAGGGACGAGCAGTACTTC
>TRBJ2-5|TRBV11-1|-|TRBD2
CASSYSGTSLTQYF
TGTGCCAGCAGCTACTCCGGGACTAGTTTGACCCAGTACTTC
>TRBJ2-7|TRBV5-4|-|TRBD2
CASSPQRGVPYEQYF
TGTGCCAGCAGCCCGCAGCGGGGGGTTCCCTACGAGCAGTACTTC
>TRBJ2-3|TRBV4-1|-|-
CASSQEVRAGPITDTQYF
TGCGCCAGCAGCCAAGAGGTTCGGGCGGGACCGATCACAGATACGCAGTATTTT
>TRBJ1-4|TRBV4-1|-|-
CASSQDRVRRATNEKLFF
TGCGCCAGCAGCCAAGATCGGGTCCGGAGAGCAACTAATGAAAAACTGTTTTTT
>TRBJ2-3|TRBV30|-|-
CAWSVGHPSTDTQYF
TGTGCCTGGAGTGTAGGACACCCGAGCACAGATACGCAGTATTTT
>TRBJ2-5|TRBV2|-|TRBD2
CASSDPRGGVETQYF
TGTGCCAGCAGTGATCCTCGCGGGGGGGTGGAGACCCAGTACTTC
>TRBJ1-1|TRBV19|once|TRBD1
CASSRQTGASSEAFF
TGTGCCAGTAGTAGACAGACAGGGGCCTCGTCGGAGGCTTTCTTT
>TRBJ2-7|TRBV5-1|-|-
CASSPTGNHYEQYF
TGCGCCAGCAGCCCGACCGGGAATCACTACGAGCAGTACTTC
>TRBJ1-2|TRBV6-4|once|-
CASSDYETIRGYTF
TGTGCCAGCAGTGACTACGAAACAATTCGTGGCTACACCTTC
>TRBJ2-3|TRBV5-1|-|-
CASSPPPIQYGTDTQYF
TGCGCCAGCAGCCCGCCACCGATACAATACGGCACAGATACGCAGTATTTT
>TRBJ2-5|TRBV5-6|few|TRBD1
CASSPDRGLQETQYF
TGTGCCAGCAGCCCGGACAGGGGGCTACAAGAGACCCAGTACTTC
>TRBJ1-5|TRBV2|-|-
CASSEVSGSGQPQHF
TGTGCCAGCAGTGAGGTTAGCGGGAGCGGTCAGCCCCAGCATTTT
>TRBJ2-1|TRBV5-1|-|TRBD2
CASRVLAGLTGQFF
TGCGCCAGCAGGGTACTAGCGGGACTCACGGGGCAGTTCTTC
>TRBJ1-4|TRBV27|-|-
CASSPQAQGKLFF
TGTGCCAGCAGCCCACAGGCCCAGGGAAAACTGTTTTTT